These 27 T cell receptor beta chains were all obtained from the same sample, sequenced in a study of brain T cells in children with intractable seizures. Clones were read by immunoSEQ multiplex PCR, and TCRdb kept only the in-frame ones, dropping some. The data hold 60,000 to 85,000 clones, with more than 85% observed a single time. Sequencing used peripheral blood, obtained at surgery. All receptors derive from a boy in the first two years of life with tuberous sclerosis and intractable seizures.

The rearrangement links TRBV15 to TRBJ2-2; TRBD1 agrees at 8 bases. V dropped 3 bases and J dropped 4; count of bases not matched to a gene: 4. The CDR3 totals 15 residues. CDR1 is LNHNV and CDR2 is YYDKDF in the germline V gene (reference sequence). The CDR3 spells CATSRDRATTGELFF. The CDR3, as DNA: TGTGCCACCAGCAGGGACAGGGCGACCACCGGGGAGCTGTTTTTT.

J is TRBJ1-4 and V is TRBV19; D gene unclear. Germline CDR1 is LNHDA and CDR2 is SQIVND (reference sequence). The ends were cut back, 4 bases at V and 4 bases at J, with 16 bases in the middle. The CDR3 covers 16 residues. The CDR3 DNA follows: TGTGCCAGTAGTAGGCAGGACCTGCCCCTTAATGAAAAACTGTTTTTT. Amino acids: CASSRQDLPLNEKLFF.

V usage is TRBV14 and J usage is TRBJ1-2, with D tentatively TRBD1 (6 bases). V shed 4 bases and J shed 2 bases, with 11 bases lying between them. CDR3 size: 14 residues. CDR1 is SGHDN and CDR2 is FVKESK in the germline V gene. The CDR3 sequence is CASSRIDRNYGYTF. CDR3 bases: TGTGCCAGCAGCCGAATCGACAGGAACTATGGCTACACCTTC. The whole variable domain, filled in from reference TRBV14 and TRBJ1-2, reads EAGVTQFPSHSVIEKGQTVTLRCDPISGHDNLYWYRRVMGKEIKFLLHFVKESKQDESGMPNNRFLAERTGGTYSTLKVQPAELEDSGVYFCASSRIDRNYGYTFGSGTRLTVV.

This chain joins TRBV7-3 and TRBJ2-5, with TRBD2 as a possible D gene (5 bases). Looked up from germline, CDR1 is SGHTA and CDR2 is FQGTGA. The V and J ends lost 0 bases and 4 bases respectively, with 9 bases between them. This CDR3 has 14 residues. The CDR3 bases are TGTGCCAGCAGCTTAACGAATGCGGGAGAGACCCAGTACTTC. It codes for CASSLTNAGETQYF.

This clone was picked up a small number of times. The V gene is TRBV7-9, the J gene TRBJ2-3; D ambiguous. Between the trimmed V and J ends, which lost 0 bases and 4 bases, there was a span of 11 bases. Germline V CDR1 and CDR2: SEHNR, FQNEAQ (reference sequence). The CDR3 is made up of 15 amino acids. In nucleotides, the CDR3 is TGTGCCAGCAGCTTAGCGGACCCAAGGGCAGATACGCAGTATTTT. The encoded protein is CASSLADPRADTQYF.

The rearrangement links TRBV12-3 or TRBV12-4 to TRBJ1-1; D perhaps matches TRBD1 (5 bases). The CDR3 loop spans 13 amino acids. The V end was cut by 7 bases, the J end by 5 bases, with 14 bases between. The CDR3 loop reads CASTVGPGTEAFF. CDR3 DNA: TGTGCCAGCACCGTGGGGCCTGGGACTGAAGCTTTCTTT.

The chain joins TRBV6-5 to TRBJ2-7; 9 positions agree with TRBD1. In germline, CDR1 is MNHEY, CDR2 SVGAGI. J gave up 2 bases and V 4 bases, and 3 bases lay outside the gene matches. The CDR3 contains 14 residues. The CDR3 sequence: CASSWGQGPYEQYF. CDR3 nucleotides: TGTGCCAGCAGTTGGGGACAGGGCCCCTACGAGCAGTACTTC.

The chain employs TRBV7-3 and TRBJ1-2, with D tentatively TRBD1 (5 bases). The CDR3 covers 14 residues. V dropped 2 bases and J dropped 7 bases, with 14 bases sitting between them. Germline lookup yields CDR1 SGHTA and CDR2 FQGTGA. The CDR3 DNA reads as TGTGCCAGCAGCTTACCAGGGACGGTCTTTGGCTACACCTTC. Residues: CASSLPGTVFGYTF.

CDR3 region: CASSEDSSSTDTQYF. CDR3 coding DNA: TGTGCCAGCAGCGAGGACAGTTCTAGCACAGATACGCAGTATTTT. The rearrangement joins TRBV9 to TRBJ2-3, with D possibly being TRBD1 (6 bases). This CDR3 is 15 amino acids long. Germline V lookup: CDR1 SGDLS, CDR2 YYNGEE. V was pared by 3 bases and J by 0 bases, with 11 bases between.

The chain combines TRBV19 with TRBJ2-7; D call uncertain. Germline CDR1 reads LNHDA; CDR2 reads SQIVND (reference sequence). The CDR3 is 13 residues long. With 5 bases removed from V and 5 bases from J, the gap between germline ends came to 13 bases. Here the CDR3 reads CASSFRYKDEQYF. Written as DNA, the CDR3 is TGTGCCAGTAGTTTTCGGTATAAGGACGAGCAGTACTTC.

CDR3 in DNA: TGTGCCAGCAGCTTCGGCGGGAGTCGTTCCTACGAGCAGTACTTC. Its translation: CASSFGGSRSYEQYF. The V and J genes are TRBV5-4 and TRBJ2-7, with 7 nucleotides matching TRBD2. The CDR3 length is 15 residues. V dropped 2 bases and J dropped 1; count of bases not matched to a gene: 6. Germline V gene sequence: CDR1 SGHNT, CDR2 YYREEE (reference sequence).

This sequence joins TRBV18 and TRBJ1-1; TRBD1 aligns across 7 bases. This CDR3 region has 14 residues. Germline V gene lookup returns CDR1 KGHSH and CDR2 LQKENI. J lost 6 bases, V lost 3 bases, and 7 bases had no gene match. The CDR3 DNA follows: TGTGCCAGCTCACCGTTCAGGGGGGAAGCTGAAGCTTTCTTT. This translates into CASSPFRGEAEAFF.

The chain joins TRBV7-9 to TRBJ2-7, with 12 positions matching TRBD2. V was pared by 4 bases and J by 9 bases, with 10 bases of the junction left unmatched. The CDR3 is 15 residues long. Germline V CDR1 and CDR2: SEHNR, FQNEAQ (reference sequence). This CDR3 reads CASSWTSGMPRVQYF. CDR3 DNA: TGTGCCAGCAGCTGGACTAGCGGGATGCCCCGCGTGCAGTACTTC.

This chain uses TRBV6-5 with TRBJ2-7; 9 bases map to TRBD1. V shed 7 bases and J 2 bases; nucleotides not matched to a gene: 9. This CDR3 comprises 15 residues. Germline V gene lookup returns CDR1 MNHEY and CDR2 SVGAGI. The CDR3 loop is CASTLGGTGTYEQYF. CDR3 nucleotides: TGTGCCAGCACACTAGGGGGGACAGGGACCTACGAGCAGTACTTC.

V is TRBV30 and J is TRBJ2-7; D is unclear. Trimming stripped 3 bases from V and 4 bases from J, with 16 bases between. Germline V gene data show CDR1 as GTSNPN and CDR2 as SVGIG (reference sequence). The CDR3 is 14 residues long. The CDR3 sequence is CAWRERFIGYEQYF. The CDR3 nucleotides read TGTGCCTGGAGGGAACGATTTATAGGTTACGAGCAGTACTTC.

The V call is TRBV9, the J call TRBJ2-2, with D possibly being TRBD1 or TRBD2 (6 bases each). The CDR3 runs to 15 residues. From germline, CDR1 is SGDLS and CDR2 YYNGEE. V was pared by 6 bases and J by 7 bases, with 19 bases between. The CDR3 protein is CASNQRGAWGGELFF. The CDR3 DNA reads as TGTGCCAGCAACCAGAGGGGGGCTTGGGGCGGGGAGCTGTTTTTT.

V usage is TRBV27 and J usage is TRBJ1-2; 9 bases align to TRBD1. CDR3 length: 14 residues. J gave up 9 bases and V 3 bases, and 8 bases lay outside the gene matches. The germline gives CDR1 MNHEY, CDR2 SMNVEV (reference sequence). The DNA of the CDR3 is TGTGCCAGCAGTTTGGAAAAGGGACAGGGAAGCTACACCTTC. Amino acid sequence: CASSLEKGQGSYTF.

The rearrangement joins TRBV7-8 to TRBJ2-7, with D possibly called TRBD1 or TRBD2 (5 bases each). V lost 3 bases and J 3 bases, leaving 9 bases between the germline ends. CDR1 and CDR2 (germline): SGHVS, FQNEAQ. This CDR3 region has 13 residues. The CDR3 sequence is CASSFRDDYEQYF. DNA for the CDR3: TGTGCCAGCAGCTTCCGGGACGACTACGAGCAGTACTTC.

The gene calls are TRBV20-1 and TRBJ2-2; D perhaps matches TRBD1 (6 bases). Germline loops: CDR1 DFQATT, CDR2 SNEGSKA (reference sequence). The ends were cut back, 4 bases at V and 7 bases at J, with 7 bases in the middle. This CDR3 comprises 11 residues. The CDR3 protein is CSAKGDGELFF. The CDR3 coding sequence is TGCAGTGCTAAGGGGGACGGGGAGCTGTTTTTT.

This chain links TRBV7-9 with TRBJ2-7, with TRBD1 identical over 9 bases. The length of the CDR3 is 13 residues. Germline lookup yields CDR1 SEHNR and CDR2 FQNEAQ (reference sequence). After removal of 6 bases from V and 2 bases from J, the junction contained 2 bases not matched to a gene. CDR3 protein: CASSGTGPYEQYF. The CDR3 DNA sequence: TGTGCCAGCAGTGGGACAGGGCCCTACGAGCAGTACTTC.

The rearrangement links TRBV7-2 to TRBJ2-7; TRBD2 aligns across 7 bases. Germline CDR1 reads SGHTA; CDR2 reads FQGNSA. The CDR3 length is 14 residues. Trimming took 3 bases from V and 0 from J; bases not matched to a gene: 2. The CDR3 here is CASSFGGSSYEQYF. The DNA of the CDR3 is TGTGCCAGCAGCTTCGGCGGGAGCTCCTACGAGCAGTACTTC. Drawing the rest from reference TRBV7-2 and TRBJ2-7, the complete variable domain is GAGVSQSPSNKVTEKGKDVELRCDPISGHTALYWYRQSLGQGLEFLIYFQGNSAPDKSGLPSDRFSAERTGGSVSTLTIQRTQQEDSAVYLCASSFGGSSYEQYFGPGTRLTVT.

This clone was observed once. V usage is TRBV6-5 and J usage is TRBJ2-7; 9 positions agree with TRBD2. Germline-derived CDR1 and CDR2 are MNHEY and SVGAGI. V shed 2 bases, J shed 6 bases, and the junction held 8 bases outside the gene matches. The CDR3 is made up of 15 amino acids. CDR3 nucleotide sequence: TGTGCCAGCAGTTACCAGGGACTAGCCGGGGTCGAGCAGTACTTC. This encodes CASSYQGLAGVEQYF.

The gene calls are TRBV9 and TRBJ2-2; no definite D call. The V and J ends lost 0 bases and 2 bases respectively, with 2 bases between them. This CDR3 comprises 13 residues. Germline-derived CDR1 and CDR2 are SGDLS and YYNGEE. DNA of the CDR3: TGTGCCAGCAGCGTAGGAAACACCGGGGAGCTGTTTTTT. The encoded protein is CASSVGNTGELFF.

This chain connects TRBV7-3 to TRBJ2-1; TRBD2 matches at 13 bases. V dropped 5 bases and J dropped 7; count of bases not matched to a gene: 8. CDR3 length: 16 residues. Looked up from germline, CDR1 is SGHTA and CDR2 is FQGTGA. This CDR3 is CASSLQGLAGLNEQFF. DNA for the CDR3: TGTGCCAGCAGCCTCCAGGGACTAGCGGGATTGAATGAGCAGTTCTTC. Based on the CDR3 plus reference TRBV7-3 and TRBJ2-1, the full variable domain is GAGVSQTPSNKVTEKGKYVELRCDPISGHTALYWYRQSLGQGPEFLIYFQGTGAADDSGLPNDRFFAVRPEGSVSTLKIQRTERGDSAVYLCASSLQGLAGLNEQFFGPGTRLTVL.

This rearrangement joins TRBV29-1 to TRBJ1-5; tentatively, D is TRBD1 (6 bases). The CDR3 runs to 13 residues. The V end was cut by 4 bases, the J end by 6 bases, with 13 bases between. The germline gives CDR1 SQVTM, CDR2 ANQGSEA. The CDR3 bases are TGCAGCGTTGTCTCAGGGGCAGGTCAGCCCCAGCATTTT. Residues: CSVVSGAGQPQHF.

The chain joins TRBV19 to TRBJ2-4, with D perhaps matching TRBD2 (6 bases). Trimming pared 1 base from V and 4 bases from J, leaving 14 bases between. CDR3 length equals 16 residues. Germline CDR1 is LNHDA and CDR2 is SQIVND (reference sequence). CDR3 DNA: TGTGCCAGTAGTATAGTACGTGAAGCGGGTAAAAACATTCAGTACTTC. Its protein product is CASSIVREAGKNIQYF.

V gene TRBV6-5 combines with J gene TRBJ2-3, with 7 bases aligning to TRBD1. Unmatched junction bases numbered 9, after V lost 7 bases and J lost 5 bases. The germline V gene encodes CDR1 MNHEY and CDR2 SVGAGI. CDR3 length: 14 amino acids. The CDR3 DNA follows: TGTGCCAGCAAGGACAGGCTCTCGAGAGATACGCAGTATTTT. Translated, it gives CASKDRLSRDTQYF.